One and the same sample provided the 4 T cell receptor beta chains below, sequenced in a study of control samples from healthy donors and cancer patients. Assay used: immunoSEQ multiplex PCR; TCRdb lists only in-frame clones, some missing. Seen here are 120,000 to 150,000 clones, around 85% observed once, and the top ten hold 8% to 9.5%. The sequenced sample was blood. All receptors come from a woman aged 25-40 years in good health.

This sequence joins TRBV3-1 (or the pseudogene TRBV3-2) and TRBJ1-6; D is undetermined. The length of the CDR3 is 14 residues. Trimming took off 5 bases at V and 7 bases at J, with 12 bases between the two ends. Per the germline V gene, CDR1 is LGHDT and CDR2 is YNNKEL (reference sequence). The CDR3 region has the DNA TGTGCCAGCAGCACTCCCGGCCGAAATTCACCCCTCCACTTT. Amino acid sequence: CASSTPGRNSPLHF.

This chain uses TRBV24-1 with TRBJ2-1; 11 bases fit TRBD2. Per the germline V gene, CDR1 is KGHDR and CDR2 is SFDVKD. The CDR3 loop spans 16 amino acids. With V trimmed by 4 bases and J by 7 bases, 8 bases remained unmatched. The CDR3 sequence: CATSDPLAGGLNEQFF. The CDR3 region has the DNA TGTGCCACCAGTGACCCTCTAGCGGGAGGTCTTAATGAGCAGTTCTTC.

The J gene is TRBJ2-1, the V gene TRBV18; 8 bases are a match to TRBD1. The CDR3 is made up of 17 amino acids. Per germline, CDR1 KGHSH and CDR2 LQKENI. Trimming took 1 base from V and 3 from J; bases not matched to a gene: 8. In nucleotides, the CDR3 is TGTGCCAGCTCACCACGCCTGTCCGACAGGGGCTACAATGAGCAGTTCTTC. Translated, it gives CASSPRLSDRGYNEQFF.

The V gene is TRBV7-9, the J gene TRBJ2-7; D possibly uses TRBD1 or TRBD2 (7 bases each). CDR1 is SEHNR, CDR2 FQNEAQ, per germline (reference sequence). This CDR3 spans 14 amino acids. V was trimmed by 5 bases and J by 3 bases, leaving 14 bases between them. CDR3 nucleotide sequence: TGTGCCAGCAGCGTATCAGGGGGGGACTACGAGCAGTACTTC. It encodes CASSVSGGDYEQYF.